This TCR beta chain was sequenced for a study of blood T cell repertoires in COVID-19. Study at large: Acute and convalescent COVID-19 samples came from the United States, Italy and Spain.

Trimming at V came to 4 bases and at J to 2 bases, leaving 5 bases not matched to a gene. Germline assignment: CDR1 SGHTA and CDR2 FQGTGA. This CDR3 has 16 amino acids. Per the study methods: Reference gene primers were amplified, and this amplification served to estimate nucleated cell counts. Sequencing used immunoSEQ multiplex PCR; TCRdb keeps in-frame clones, though not all of them. V, J and clone size were drawn from that table, and D and trimming were deduced from the DNA. The sample includes approximately 670,000 clones, 80% to 90% of them seen just once. This clone was picked up one time. This sequence joins TRBV7-3 and TRBJ2-6; 7 bases are shared with TRBD2. Sequencing was carried out using peripheral blood. The sequence came from a young woman with acute or convalescent COVID-19. The CDR3 sequence: CASSSSGPPGANVLTF. For the CDR3, the DNA is TGTGCCAGCAGCTCTAGCGGACCCCCTGGGGCCAACGTCCTGACTTTC.